The 10 T cell receptor beta chains presented below share a single source sample, sequenced in a study of shared clonotypes between healthy human individuals. CD8 cells classed as naive were CD45RO-negative and positively selected for CCR7, excluding terminally differentiated effector memory CD45RA+ cells. TCRdb's copy holds only in-frame clones and misses some; the assay was immunoSEQ multiplex PCR. This sample yields about 610,000 clones, of which about 96% are seen a single time; roughly 0.1% belongs to the top ten. Sequencing input: naive CD8+ T cells sorted from blood. These receptors came from a woman aged 25 to 39 in good health.

The chain links TRBV6-4 to TRBJ1-2; the D is unclear. This CDR3 has 12 amino acids. Germline CDR1 is MRHNA and CDR2 is SNTAGT. Trimming stripped 0 bases from V and 6 bases from J, with 5 bases between. DNA of the CDR3: TGTGCCAGCAGTGACTCGGTGGATGGCTACACCTTC. Its translation: CASSDSVDGYTF.

The chain has TRBV7-2 and TRBJ1-3; maybe TRBD1 (5 bases). The CDR3 has 16 amino acids. V lost 3 bases and J 0 bases, leaving 12 bases between the germline ends. The germline V gene has CDR1 SGHTA and CDR2 FQGNSA. The CDR3 bases are TGTGCCAGCAGCTTGGTGCGGGACCTCTCTGGAAACACCATATATTTT. Amino acids: CASSLVRDLSGNTIYF.

V is TRBV6-5 and J is TRBJ1-6; 7 bases match TRBD1. Germline lookup yields CDR1 MNHEY and CDR2 SVGAGI. V lost 7 bases and J lost 11; bases outside the gene matches: 11. The CDR3 has 14 amino acids. The CDR3 protein is CASTDDRDGAPLHF. The CDR3 DNA reads as TGTGCCAGCACCGACGACAGGGATGGGGCACCCCTCCACTTT.

The gene calls are TRBV28 and TRBJ1-2; TRBD1 agrees at 8 bases. The CDR3 extends over 15 amino acids. V shed 6 bases, J shed 8 bases, and the junction held 14 bases outside the gene matches. Per germline, CDR1 MDHEN and CDR2 SYDVKM. CDR3 bases: TGTGCCAGCAGCCCCCCCGGACAGGGTAATTCGGGCTACACCTTC. Translated: CASSPPGQGNSGYTF.

The chain employs TRBV13 and TRBJ2-2; D is unresolved. The CDR3 consists of 15 residues. Trimming shortened V by 3 bases and J by 3 bases, and 11 bases separated the two germline ends. CDR1 is PRHDT, CDR2 FYEKMQ, per germline (reference sequence). Here the CDR3 reads CASSFLSPDTGELFF. Written as DNA, the CDR3 is TGTGCCAGCAGCTTCCTCAGCCCGGACACCGGGGAGCTGTTTTTT.

This chain links TRBV6-6 with TRBJ2-5; tentative D call: TRBD2 (5 bases). V lost 8 bases and J 3 bases, leaving 7 bases between the germline ends. The germline V gene encodes CDR1 MNHNY and CDR2 SVGAGI (reference sequence). The CDR3 consists of 11 residues. As DNA, the CDR3 is TGTGCCAGCGCCGGGGAAGAGACCCAGTACTTC. This sequence encodes CASAGEETQYF.

The rearrangement joins TRBV5-4 to TRBJ2-7; D perhaps matches TRBD2 (6 bases). Per the germline V gene, CDR1 is SGHNT and CDR2 is YYREEE (reference sequence). CDR3 size: 13 residues. The V end lost 4 bases, the J end lost 4 bases, and 12 bases lay between the germline ends. CDR3 DNA: TGTGCCAGCAGCCCCGACGGGACTTACGAGCAGTACTTC. Its translation: CASSPDGTYEQYF.

This sequence joins TRBV28 and TRBJ2-7; 9 nucleotides align to TRBD2. Looked up from germline, CDR1 is MDHEN and CDR2 is SYDVKM. Trimming removed 5 bases from V and 0 bases from J; junction bases left unmatched: 8. The CDR3 consists of 16 residues. The CDR3 region has the DNA TGTGCCAGCAGTCTCCCTGCGCGGGAGGGCTCCTACGAGCAGTACTTC. Translating gives CASSLPAREGSYEQYF.

This sequence joins TRBV4-1 and TRBJ2-1; D gene unclear. The ends were cut back, 0 bases at V and 8 bases at J, with 5 bases in the middle. The CDR3 is 12 amino acids. The germline gives CDR1 MGHRA, CDR2 YSYEKL. As DNA, the CDR3 is TGCGCCAGCAGCCAAGAAATGGATGAGCAGTTCTTC. The encoded protein is CASSQEMDEQFF.

This chain connects TRBV28 to TRBJ1-1; TRBD1 might be the D (6 bases). In germline, CDR1 is MDHEN, CDR2 SYDVKM. This CDR3 is 15 amino acids long. Trimming shortened V by 3 bases and J by 7 bases, and 18 bases separated the two germline ends. The CDR3 loop reads CASSFGGHNRVEAFF. The CDR3 coding sequence is TGTGCCAGCAGTTTTGGGGGTCATAACAGGGTTGAAGCTTTCTTT.